The 7 T cell receptor beta chains presented below share a single source sample, sequenced in a study of OX40 agonist ivuxolimab in advanced cancers. TCRdb's table, derived via immunoSEQ multiplex PCR, lists solely in-frame clones and lacks some. The sample gives some 70,000 clones, about nine tenths of which show up once; roughly 3% is in the top ten. The sample in question was CD4+ or CD8+ T cells sorted from blood, obtained in a trial of the OX40 agonist ivuxolimab. These receptors were collected from an adult with an advanced solid tumor such as melanoma, head and neck, liver or kidney cancer.

The genes are TRBV28 and TRBJ2-5; TRBD1 agrees at 8 bases. The J segment lost 2 bases and the V segment lost 7 bases, leaving 12 bases of the junction unmatched. This CDR3 has 16 residues. Germline loops: CDR1 MDHEN, CDR2 SYDVKM. CDR3 sequence reads: CASTRGAGGLQETQYF. In nucleotides, the CDR3 is TGTGCCAGCACCCGAGGGGCAGGGGGCCTACAAGAGACCCAGTACTTC. Combining the CDR3 with reference TRBV28 and TRBJ2-5 gives the whole variable domain DVKVTQSSRYLVKRTGEKVFLECVQDMDHENMFWYRQDPGLGLRLIYFSYDVKMKEKGDIPEGYSVSREKKERFSLILESASTNQTSMYLCASTRGAGGLQETQYFGPGTRLLVL.

The rearrangement links TRBV5-6 to TRBJ2-7; 11 nucleotides line up with TRBD1. Germline trimming cut 2 bases from V and 3 bases from J; bases unmatched to any gene: 7. The CDR3 spans 16 residues. Germline loops: CDR1 SGHDT, CDR2 YYEEEE. The CDR3 reads CASSFYGQGANYEQYF. In DNA, the CDR3 is TGTGCCAGCAGCTTCTATGGACAGGGGGCCAACTACGAGCAGTACTTC.

The CDR3 protein is CASSAGLGAPLHF. The CDR3 DNA reads TGTGCCAGCAGTGCGGGACTGGGAGCACCCCTCCACTTT. This chain connects TRBV6-1 to TRBJ1-6; D is possibly TRBD1 (5 bases). Germline CDR1 is MNHNS and CDR2 is SASEGT. V was trimmed by 4 bases and J by 11 bases, leaving 12 bases between them. There are 13 residues in the CDR3.

V gene TRBV28 combines with J gene TRBJ1-2; a weak D match, TRBD1 (6 bases). The CDR3 has 15 amino acids. CDR1 is MDHEN and CDR2 is SYDVKM in the germline V gene. Trimming took 6 bases from V and 8 from J, leaving 22 bases between them. The CDR3 protein is CASRDRGARSEGYTF. CDR3 sequence (DNA): TGTGCCAGCAGAGACCGGGGGGCGCGGAGTGAGGGCTACACCTTC.

This rearrangement joins TRBV28 to TRBJ2-7; D unclear. The CDR3 loop spans 11 amino acids. Trimming took 4 bases from V and 4 from J, leaving 5 bases between them. Germline CDR1 and CDR2: MDHEN and SYDVKM. The CDR3 here is CASSSRYEQYF. The CDR3 region has the DNA TGTGCCAGCAGTTCAAGGTACGAGCAGTACTTC.

The chain has TRBV5-4 and TRBJ2-5, with D hard to call. The CDR3 consists of 14 residues. V gave up 0 bases and J gave up 1 base, with 7 bases separating them. Germline assignment: CDR1 SGHNT and CDR2 YYREEE (reference sequence). In DNA form, the CDR3 reads TGTGCCAGCAGCTTGGTAGGGCGCCAAGAGACCCAGTACTTC. Its translation is CASSLVGRQETQYF.

The chain links TRBV7-9 to TRBJ1-1; 10 bases are shared with TRBD1. Trimming took 1 base from V and 4 from J; bases not matched to a gene: 3. CDR1 and CDR2 (germline): SEHNR, FQNEAQ (reference sequence). The CDR3 runs 15 residues. CDR3 residues: CASSLETGGGTEAFF. CDR3 bases: TGTGCCAGCAGCTTAGAGACAGGGGGCGGCACTGAAGCTTTCTTT. Full variable domain (rest looked up from reference TRBV7-9 and TRBJ1-1): DTGVSQNPRHKITKRGQNVTFRCDPISEHNRLYWYRQTLGQGPEFLTYFQNEAQLEKSRLLSDRFSAERPKGSFSTLEIQRTEQGDSAMYLCASSLETGGGTEAFFGQGTRLTVV.